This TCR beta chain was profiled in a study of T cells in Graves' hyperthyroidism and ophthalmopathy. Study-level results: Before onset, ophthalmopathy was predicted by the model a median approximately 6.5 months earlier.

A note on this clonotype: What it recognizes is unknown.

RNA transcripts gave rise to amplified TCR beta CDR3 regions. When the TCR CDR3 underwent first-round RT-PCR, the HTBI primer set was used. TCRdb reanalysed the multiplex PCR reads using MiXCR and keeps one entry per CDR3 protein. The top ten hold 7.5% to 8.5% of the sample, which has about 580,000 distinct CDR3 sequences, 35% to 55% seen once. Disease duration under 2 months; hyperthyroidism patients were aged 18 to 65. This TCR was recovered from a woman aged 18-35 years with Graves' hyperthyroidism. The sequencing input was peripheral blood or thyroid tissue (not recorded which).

The CDR3 loop reads CSARVLDEQFF. Here the CDR3 DNA reads TGCAGTGCTAGGGTCTTGGATGAGCAGTTCTTC. The gene calls are TRBV20-1 and TRBJ2-1; D ambiguous. V was shortened by 3 bases and J by 8 bases, with 8 bases between the two germline ends. Germline loops: CDR1 DFQATT, CDR2 SNEGSKA (reference sequence). CDR3 length: 11 amino acids.